Below, 30 T cell receptor beta chains from the same sample are listed, as sequenced in a study of cytomegalovirus exposure and HLA in healthy donors. Measured with immunoSEQ multiplex PCR; TCRdb has only the in-frame clones, and not every one. The sample lists some 260,000 clones, less than 95% occurring once. The sequencing input was PBMCs. The source of these receptors is a woman in her 30s in good health and CMV-seronegative.

J is TRBJ2-5 and V is TRBV9, with a weak D call TRBD2 (6 bases). Trimming cost V 0 bases and J 2 bases, with 8 bases left between them. The CDR3 has 14 amino acids. Germline CDR1 is SGDLS and CDR2 is YYNGEE. This CDR3 is CASSVEEGQETQYF. Written as DNA, the CDR3 is TGTGCCAGCAGCGTAGAGGAGGGTCAAGAGACCCAGTACTTC. Supplemented by reference TRBV9 and TRBJ2-5, the full variable domain reads DSGVTQTPKHLITATGQRVTLRCSPRSGDLSVYWYQQSLDQGLQFLIQYYNGEERAKGNILERFSAQQFPDLHSELNLSSLELGDSALYFCASSVEEGQETQYFGPGTRLLVL.

The CDR3 DNA is TGTGCCAGCAGCTTGGAACAGGGTAACTATGGCTACACCTTC. It is translated as CASSLEQGNYGYTF. V and J are TRBV5-4 and TRBJ1-2; D perhaps matches TRBD1 (6 bases). This CDR3 is built from 14 residues. CDR1 and CDR2 from the germline V gene are SGHNT and YYREEE (reference sequence). V was pared by 0 bases and J by 1 base, with 7 bases between.

This clone was observed a handful of times. The chain carries TRBV27 and TRBJ2-7, with D hard to call. This CDR3 contains 11 residues. The V end was cut by 2 bases, the J end by 6 bases, with 5 bases between. CDR1 is MNHEY and CDR2 is SMNVEV in the germline V gene (reference sequence). For the CDR3, the DNA is TGTGCCAGCAGTTTACGAGGCGAGCAGTACTTC. Its translation is CASSLRGEQYF.

A few counts support this clone. J is TRBJ2-7 and V is TRBV5-8, with D perhaps TRBD2 (6 bases). The ends were cut back, 5 bases at V and 2 bases at J, with 14 bases in the middle. Germline V gene lookup returns CDR1 SGHTS and CDR2 YDEGEE. The CDR3 is 14 residues long. CDR3 in amino acids: CASRNRRGAYEQYF. The DNA of the CDR3 is TGTGCCAGCAGAAATCGGCGGGGAGCCTACGAGCAGTACTTC.

In this sample, this clone turned up once. The rearrangement joins TRBV7-3 to TRBJ2-5; TRBD2 matches 12 bases. The CDR3 spans 17 residues. Per germline, CDR1 SGHTA and CDR2 FQGTGA. With V trimmed by 4 bases and J by 3 bases, 9 bases remained unmatched. The CDR3 nucleotides are TGTGCCAGCAGCTCGACCGGACTAGCGGGATCAAAAGAGACCCAGTACTTC. This sequence encodes CASSSTGLAGSKETQYF.

The chain joins TRBV25-1 to TRBJ2-1, with D perhaps matching TRBD1 or TRBD2 (5 bases each). The V gene's germline CDR1 is MGHDK and CDR2 SYGVNS. The CDR3 sequence is 16 residues long. Trimming removed 3 bases from V and 3 bases from J, with 15 bases in between. CDR3 amino acids: CASSESRDPLYNEQFF. The CDR3 region has the DNA TGTGCCAGCAGTGAGTCCAGGGACCCCCTCTACAATGAGCAGTTCTTC.

This rearrangement joins TRBV2 to TRBJ2-7; TRBD2 matches 12 bases. Germline V lookup: CDR1 SNHLY, CDR2 FYNNEI. V dropped 1 base and J dropped 4; count of bases not matched to a gene: 11. This CDR3 comprises 18 residues. The CDR3 loop is CASSEGLAGAPFFYEQYF. DNA for the CDR3: TGTGCCAGCAGTGAAGGACTAGCGGGAGCCCCCTTTTTTTACGAGCAGTACTTC.

V usage is TRBV7-6 and J usage is TRBJ2-7; the D is unclear. Trimming took 3 bases from V and 1 from J, leaving 10 bases between them. Germline CDR1 is SGHVS and CDR2 is FNYEAQ. The CDR3 totals 14 residues. CDR3: CASSFRPDSYEQYF. The DNA for the CDR3 is TGTGCCAGCAGCTTTCGCCCGGATTCCTACGAGCAGTACTTC.

The chain employs TRBV10-3 and TRBJ2-1, with a tentative D call TRBD1 (5 bases). CDR1 and CDR2 (germline): ENHRY, SYGVKD. The germline V and J ends were trimmed by 4 bases and 8 bases, with 9 bases remaining between them. The length of the CDR3 is 12 residues. CDR3 sequence (DNA): TGTGCCATCAGTGTCATAGGGGATGAGCAGTTCTTC. Protein sequence: CAISVIGDEQFF.

The rearrangement joins TRBV9 to TRBJ2-3; D is tentatively TRBD1 or TRBD2 (5 bases each). The CDR3 contains 14 residues. With 1 base removed from V and 2 bases from J, the gap between germline ends came to 8 bases. CDR1 and CDR2 from the germline V gene are SGDLS and YYNGEE. CDR3 bases: TGTGCCAGCAGCGTACGGGGCCCCACAGATACGCAGTATTTT. Translated, it gives CASSVRGPTDTQYF.

The table lists this clone with a count of one. The rearrangement joins TRBV2 to TRBJ1-1; 7 nucleotides line up with TRBD1. This CDR3 spans 13 amino acids. Germline V gives CDR1 SNHLY, CDR2 FYNNEI. V lost 3 bases to trimming and J lost 5 bases; unmatched junction nucleotides: 3. The DNA of the CDR3 is TGTGCCAGCAGTGAGCAGGGGGGGACTGAAGCTTTCTTT. It specifies CASSEQGGTEAFF.

The rearrangement joins TRBV15 to TRBJ2-7; a weak D match, TRBD1 (5 bases). Trimming took off 0 bases at V and 4 bases at J, with 22 bases between the two ends. Germline V CDR1 and CDR2: LNHNV, YYDKDF (reference sequence). This CDR3 has 18 residues. The CDR3 DNA is TGTGCCACCAGCAGAGATAGCTCACAGGTCCGGTACAGGTACGAGCAGTACTTC. Its translation is CATSRDSSQVRYRYEQYF.

The chain links TRBV9 to TRBJ2-7; 7 nucleotides match TRBD2. V was pared by 0 bases and J by 6 bases, with 3 bases of the junction left unmatched. Per the germline V gene, CDR1 is SGDLS and CDR2 is YYNGEE. The CDR3 has 13 amino acids. The CDR3 region has the DNA TGTGCCAGCAGCGTAGCCGGGGAGGGCGAGCAGTACTTC. It specifies CASSVAGEGEQYF.

This chain joins TRBV9 and TRBJ1-2; D may be TRBD1 (5 bases). Trimming removed 1 base from V and 3 bases from J, with 7 bases in between. The CDR3 is made up of 13 amino acids. Germline V gives CDR1 SGDLS, CDR2 YYNGEE. The CDR3 DNA is TGTGCCAGCAGCGTATGGGACGACTATGGCTACACCTTC. Translating it yields CASSVWDDYGYTF.

This chain joins TRBV4-2 and TRBJ2-3, with TRBD1 as a possible D gene (5 bases). The V end was cut by 2 bases, the J end by 3 bases, with 21 bases between. The V gene's germline CDR1 is LGHNA and CDR2 YNFKEQ. The CDR3 has 18 residues. CDR3 in DNA: TGTGCCAGCAGCCAACTAGGACCCCTTGGACAAACGACAGATACGCAGTATTTT. This gives the protein CASSQLGPLGQTTDTQYF.

The gene calls are TRBV4-1 and TRBJ2-3, with TRBD2 matching over 14 bases. The junction had 16 bases not matched to a gene; V was cut back by 5 bases and J by 3 bases. The germline V gene has CDR1 MGHRA and CDR2 YSYEKL. This CDR3 spans 20 amino acids. This CDR3 is CASSGEGLAGVKVVTDTQYF. The CDR3 DNA is TGCGCCAGCAGCGGAGAGGGACTAGCGGGAGTGAAGGTTGTGACAGATACGCAGTATTTT.

The chain links TRBV7-3 to TRBJ2-4; D possibly corresponds to TRBD2 (5 bases). V shed 5 bases and J shed 4 bases, with 15 bases lying between them. CDR3 length: 15 amino acids. From germline, CDR1 is SGHTA and CDR2 FQGTGA. The DNA of the CDR3 is TGTGCCAGCAGCCCAGACGGGGTCCCTAAAAACATTCAGTACTTC. This sequence encodes CASSPDGVPKNIQYF.

CDR3 sequence reads: CAISGGFDQPQHF. The CDR3 DNA sequence: TGTGCCATCAGTGGGGGTTTTGATCAGCCCCAGCATTTT. The chain couples TRBV10-3 to TRBJ1-5; D is undetermined. CDR1 and CDR2 from the germline V gene are ENHRY and SYGVKD. This CDR3 comprises 13 residues. The V and J ends lost 4 bases and 5 bases respectively, with 9 bases between them.

V gene TRBV6-1 combines with J gene TRBJ2-7; TRBD1 agrees at 7 bases. There are 15 residues in the CDR3. CDR1 MNHNS and CDR2 SASEGT come from the germline V gene. V lost 0 bases to trimming and J lost 4 bases; unmatched junction nucleotides: 6. This CDR3 is CASSEAGGGGYEQYF. CDR3 in DNA: TGTGCCAGCAGTGAAGCAGGGGGCGGTGGATACGAGCAGTACTTC.

The V call is TRBV30, the J call TRBJ1-1, with D maybe TRBD1 (5 bases). CDR1 and CDR2 from the germline V gene are GTSNPN and SVGIG (reference sequence). V was clipped by 2 bases and J by 5 bases, with 18 bases between them. This CDR3 is built from 15 residues. CDR3 sequence: CAWSPKGKSWTEAFF. The CDR3 DNA reads as TGTGCCTGGAGTCCCAAGGGGAAGTCTTGGACTGAAGCTTTCTTT.

This rearrangement joins TRBV28 to TRBJ2-1; D tentatively reads TRBD1 or TRBD2 (5 bases each). The CDR3 covers 15 residues. Germline CDR1 MDHEN, CDR2 SYDVKM. The V end was cut by 2 bases, the J end by 4 bases, with 12 bases between. CDR3 loop: CASSLVGARYNEQFF. CDR3 bases: TGTGCCAGCAGTTTAGTCGGGGCGCGTTACAATGAGCAGTTCTTC.

The chain employs TRBV10-3 and TRBJ2-2; the D gene is possibly TRBD1 (6 bases). V lost 5 bases to trimming and J lost 6 bases, with 10 bases between them. Germline V gene sequence: CDR1 ENHRY, CDR2 SYGVKD. The CDR3 loop spans 13 amino acids. The CDR3 DNA reads as TGTGCCATCAGTACAGGGTTAGCCGGGGAGCTGTTTTTT. It is translated as CAISTGLAGELFF.

This sequence joins TRBV4-1 and TRBJ1-2, with 10 bases fitting TRBD1. The junction had 14 bases not matched to a gene; V was cut back by 0 bases and J by 7 bases. The CDR3 contains 18 residues. Per germline, CDR1 MGHRA and CDR2 YSYEKL. CDR3 DNA: TGCGCCAGCAGCCAAGATCCTCGACTGGGGACAGGGGTTTCTGGCTACACCTTC. It encodes CASSQDPRLGTGVSGYTF.

The chain recombines TRBV7-3 with TRBJ2-5; tentatively, D is TRBD1 or TRBD2 (5 bases each). The CDR3 extends over 15 amino acids. V was trimmed by 2 bases and J by 5 bases, leaving 15 bases between them. The germline V gene has CDR1 SGHTA and CDR2 FQGTGA. CDR3 sequence reads: CASSLGFGGLETQYF. The CDR3 region has the DNA TGTGCCAGCAGCTTAGGGTTTGGGGGTCTGGAGACCCAGTACTTC.

The CDR3 here is CASSQDSSGSGANVLTF. DNA for the CDR3: TGTGCCAGCAGCCAAGACTCCTCAGGCTCTGGGGCCAACGTCCTGACTTTC. The chain recombines TRBV4-2 with TRBJ2-6; no firm D call. This CDR3 comprises 17 residues. CDR1 and CDR2 (germline): LGHNA, YNFKEQ. The germline V and J ends were trimmed by 0 bases and 0 bases, with 9 bases remaining between them.

The V gene is TRBV2, the J gene TRBJ2-7; D possibly corresponds to TRBD1 (5 bases). The CDR3 loop spans 14 amino acids. CDR1 and CDR2 from the germline V gene are SNHLY and FYNNEI. Deletions cut 4 bases from V and 1 base from J, with 11 bases between. Written as DNA, the CDR3 is TGTGCCAGCAGTGGACCCGCAGGGTCCTACGAGCAGTACTTC. Residues: CASSGPAGSYEQYF. The variable domain in full, with the rest retrieved from reference TRBV2 and TRBJ2-7, is EPEVTQTPSHQVTQMGQEVILRCVPISNHLYFYWYRQILGQKVEFLVSFYNNEISEKSEIFDDQFSVERPDGSNFTLKIRSTKLEDSAMYFCASSGPAGSYEQYFGPGTRLTVT.

This rearrangement joins TRBV6-5 to TRBJ1-1; D gene ambiguous. CDR3 length equals 14 residues. V was shortened by 5 bases and J by 4 bases, with 14 bases between the two germline ends. Germline V lookup: CDR1 MNHEY, CDR2 SVGAGI. CDR3 sequence: CASSEHGGGTEAFF. In DNA, the CDR3 is TGTGCCAGCAGTGAACATGGAGGAGGCACTGAAGCTTTCTTT.

The rearrangement links TRBV29-1 to TRBJ2-7; D call uncertain. The CDR3 totals 11 residues. From germline, CDR1 is SQVTM and CDR2 ANQGSEA. The ends were cut back, 7 bases at V and 0 bases at J, with 7 bases in the middle. Here the CDR3 DNA reads TGCAGCGCTGGGCCCTCCTACGAGCAGTACTTC. Translated: CSAGPSYEQYF.

This clone was seen only once. This sequence joins TRBV19 and TRBJ2-7; no firm D call. The CDR3 loop spans 11 amino acids. Trimming cost V 3 bases and J 9 bases, with 9 bases left between them. Germline V gives CDR1 LNHDA, CDR2 SQIVND (reference sequence). CDR3 coding DNA: TGTGCCAGTAGTATGGGTGGGGTGCAGTACTTC. It codes for CASSMGGVQYF.

This chain links TRBV30 with TRBJ2-1; tentatively, D is TRBD2 (6 bases). The CDR3 length is 17 residues. V gave up 8 bases and J gave up 0 bases, with 23 bases separating them. Per the germline V gene, CDR1 is GTSNPN and CDR2 is SVGIG (reference sequence). CDR3 DNA sequence: TGTGCCGCTCCTGGCGGTAGCGGCGCAAGCTCCTACAATGAGCAGTTCTTC. It encodes CAAPGGSGASSYNEQFF.